The present T cell receptor beta chain was sequenced within a study of blood T cell repertoires in COVID-19. Study-wide context: COVID-19 samples collected from the United States, Italy and Spain covered acute and convalescent phases. Sample material is recorded as cDNA or gDNA derived from T cells, B-cell-depleted T cells, or PBMCs.

Methods used by the authors: Scientists estimated how many nucleated cells there were by amplifying reference gene primers. The protocol was immunoSEQ multiplex PCR, while the TCRdb copy is restricted to in-frame clones and leaves out a portion. That table furnishes V, J and clone size, whereas the DNA furnished D and trimming. Found here are some 240,000 clones, roughly four fifths of them singletons; the top ten hold under 5%. Ages ranged from roughly 18 to 95 years, with residence in about 24 US areas. This clonotype was obtained from a man aged 25 to 40 with acute COVID-19. The sequencing sample was made of PBMCs or T cells enriched from blood (not recorded which).

The CDR3 bases are TGTGCCAGCAGCTCCAAAAGAGGGGGCTCCTACAATGAGCAGTTCTTC. The encoded protein is CASSSKRGGSYNEQFF. The V gene is TRBV11-3, the J gene TRBJ2-1; perhaps TRBD1 as D (6 bases). V was cut by 4 bases and J by 0 bases, with 13 bases left in between. This CDR3 contains 16 residues. The germline CDR1 and CDR2 sequences are SGHNT and YENEEA.